This TCR beta chain was documented in a study of T cell repertoires in cytomegalovirus infection. TCRdb reanalysed the reads using MiXCR and keeps one entry per CDR3 protein. The data hold some 350,000 distinct CDR3 sequences, with over 15% observed a single time. The germline gives CDR1 MGHRA, CDR2 YSYEKL. The length of the CDR3 is 18 residues. The trim removed 0 bases at V and 2 bases at J, leaving 9 bases unmatched. This clonotype was observed at least ten times. The source of this sequence is a human donor in good health (CMV status not recorded). Some clones in this sample may be carry-over from other donors' samples. What was sequenced was PBMCs. The V and J genes are TRBV4-1 and TRBJ2-3; TRBD2 matches 9 bases. The CDR3 DNA reads as TGCGCCAGCAGCCAAGAAGAAAATAGCGGGGGTAACACAGATACGCAGTATTTT. It codes for CASSQEENSGGNTDTQYF.